This T cell receptor beta chain came from a study of shared clonotypes between healthy human individuals. It was into CD45RA+ naive and CD45RA-negative memory subsets that the CD4+ cells were split. Points from the study as a whole: What rarefaction showed was incomplete sorted-subset sequencing despite large depth. The generation probabilities recorded for non-shared clonotypes fell below those of clonotypes shared by all four donors.

Comments on this clone: Its antigen is undetermined.

This CDR3 comprises 16 residues. Unmatched junction bases numbered 8, after V lost 5 bases and J lost 4 bases. The germline V gene has CDR1 LNHDA and CDR2 SQIVND (reference sequence). Generated by immunoSEQ multiplex PCR, the TCRdb table keeps only in-frame clones and is missing some. The sample comprises over a million clones, roughly 96% of which are singletons, and roughly 1.2% rests with the top ten. This chain uses TRBV19 with TRBJ2-7; 13 positions agree with TRBD2. This receptor was taken from a man aged 25 to 45 in good health. Sequencing used naive CD4+ T cells sorted from blood. This sample's subset: CD45RA+ positively selected. CDR3 bases: TGTGCCAGTAGTTCCACTAGCGGGAGGGCCTGGTACGAGCAGTACTTC. This encodes CASSSTSGRAWYEQYF.